Presented here are 5 T cell receptor beta chains from one specimen sequenced in a study of T cells in Graves' hyperthyroidism and ophthalmopathy. TCR beta CDR3 sequences were amplified from RNA transcripts. The TCR CDR3 first-round RT-PCR relied on the HTBI primer set. TCRdb called the multiplex PCR reads again in MiXCR, with one record for every CDR3 protein. This table holds 350,000 to 450,000 distinct CDR3 sequences, about 14% found once. Sequencing input: blood. Source of these receptors: a woman in her fifties or sixties with Graves' hyperthyroidism.

At least ten counts were recorded for this clonotype. The chain joins TRBV3-1 to TRBJ2-7, with D unclear. Looked up from germline, CDR1 is LGHDT and CDR2 is YNNKEL (reference sequence). CDR3 size: 13 residues. Trimming left V 3 bases short and J 2 bases short, with 8 bases between. This chain's CDR3 is CASSQPQPYEQYF. For the CDR3, the DNA is TGTGCCAGCAGCCAGCCACAACCCTACGAGCAGTACTTC.

The chain links TRBV7-9 to TRBJ2-7; 7 positions match TRBD2. The J segment lost 3 bases and the V segment lost 2 bases, leaving 7 bases of the junction unmatched. This CDR3 is 15 amino acids long. Germline V gives CDR1 SEHNR, CDR2 FQNEAQ (reference sequence). The CDR3 DNA follows: TGTGCCAGCAGCTTAATGCGGGAGTATGACTACGAGCAGTACTTC. Translated, it gives CASSLMREYDYEQYF. Drawing the rest from reference TRBV7-9 and TRBJ2-7, the complete variable domain is DTGVSQNPRHKITKRGQNVTFRCDPISEHNRLYWYRQTLGQGPEFLTYFQNEAQLEKSRLLSDRFSAERPKGSFSTLEIQRTEQGDSAMYLCASSLMREYDYEQYFGPGTRLTVT.

This clonotype was counted only a few times. CDR3: CASSGTGLNEQFF. CDR3 DNA: TGCGCCAGCAGTGGGACAGGGCTCAATGAGCAGTTCTTC. The V call is TRBV5-1, the J call TRBJ2-1, with 9 nucleotides matching TRBD1. V lost 5 bases to trimming and J lost 6 bases; unmatched junction nucleotides: 3. Germline V gene lookup returns CDR1 SGHRS and CDR2 YFSETQ. This CDR3 has 13 residues.

The chain couples TRBV5-1 to TRBJ2-6; D may match TRBD1 or TRBD2 (5 bases each). The V end lost 7 bases, the J end lost 0 bases, and 11 bases lay between the germline ends. The germline CDR1 and CDR2 sequences are SGHRS and YFSETQ. The CDR3 spans 15 residues. CDR3 protein: CASGTANSGANVLTF. The CDR3 nucleotides read TGCGCCAGCGGGACGGCCAACTCTGGGGCCAACGTCCTGACTTTC.

This clonotype was recorded at least ten times. The genes are TRBV28 and TRBJ1-1, with D maybe TRBD1 (5 bases). V was pared by 9 bases and J by 1 base, with 18 bases between. CDR3 size: 15 residues. Per the germline V gene, CDR1 is MDHEN and CDR2 is SYDVKM. The CDR3 region is CASNQGDATNTEAFF. In nucleotides, the CDR3 is TGTGCCAGTAATCAAGGGGACGCGACGAACACTGAAGCTTTCTTT.